One and the same sample provided the 12 T cell receptor beta chains below, sequenced in a study of tumor-infiltrating lymphocytes in glioblastoma multiforme (dated by TCRdb to 2016 to 2017). Sequencing relied on an Illumina HiSeq 2500. Using a modified ARM-PCR protocol with multiple V-beta primers and a C-beta primer, the team built TCRB libraries from RNA through three nested multiplex PCR rounds. In-frame beta chains were kept once TCRdb had trimmed the public reads at Q25 with fastp and called clones with MiXCR. Under each unique CDR3 protein, matching rows form one entry showing the most common genes and DNA. The sample table shows 12,000 or so distinct CDR3 sequences, and approximately 72% are seen once. Of the sample, 29% is held by the ten largest clones. Material: brain tumor tissue. The receptors were gathered from a male donor with glioblastoma.

Concerning this clonotype: Its ends do not fully match the called genes, so a read error is possible. The CDR3 DNA sequence: TGTGCCAGCAGCTTAGGGGTGAATACGGAAGCTCTCTTT. The encoded protein is CASSLGVNTEALF. The chain couples TRBV7-9 to TRBJ1-1; unclear D gene. The CDR3 is made up of 13 amino acids. Germline V lookup: CDR1 SEHNR, CDR2 FQNEAQ (reference sequence).

The chain couples TRBV20-1 to TRBJ2-3; 8 nucleotides align to TRBD2. Per the germline V gene, CDR1 is DFQATT and CDR2 is SNEGSKA (reference sequence). The V segment lost 3 bases and the J segment 2 bases; nucleotides outside the gene matches: 7. This CDR3 is 15 amino acids long. Written as DNA, the CDR3 is TGCAGTGCTAGCCTTAGCGGGACCTACACAGATACGCAGTATTTT. This gives the protein CSASLSGTYTDTQYF.

The sample holds one count of this clonotype. The rearrangement uses TRBV29-1 and TRBJ1-1; unclear D gene. V lost 7 bases, J lost 0 bases, and 6 bases lay in between. Germline values: CDR1 SQVTM, CDR2 ANQGSEA. The CDR3 runs 11 residues. The CDR3 here is CSAVMNTEAFF. The CDR3 DNA follows: TGCAGCGCCGTTATGAACACTGAAGCTTTCTTT.

Worth noting for this clonotype: A junction end diverges from the germline sequence, so it may reflect a read error. The chain uses TRBV28 and TRBJ2-5; D call uncertain. Germline CDR1 MDHEN, CDR2 SYDVKM. CDR3 length equals 13 residues. This chain's CDR3 is CPSLEDTQETQYF. CDR3 in DNA: TGTCCCAGTTTAGAGGATACCCAAGAGACCCAGTACTTC.

Details on this clonotype: The junction departs from germline at one end; a sequencing error may be responsible. CDR3 bases: TGCAATGCTGTCGGGAACGGCACCGGGGAGCTGTTTTTT. This encodes CNAVGNGTGELFF. The genes are TRBV20-1 and TRBJ2-2, with TRBD2 as a possible D gene (5 bases). Germline assignment: CDR1 DFQATT and CDR2 SNEGSKA (reference sequence). The CDR3 covers 13 residues.

This clonotype has just one count. The chain employs TRBV30 and TRBJ2-7; maybe TRBD1 (5 bases). The CDR3 length is 13 residues. The V end lost 2 bases, the J end lost 8 bases, and 16 bases lay between the germline ends. Germline CDR1 GTSNPN, CDR2 SVGIG (reference sequence). CDR3 DNA sequence: TGTGCCTGGAGTATCAGCAGGGTCGACAAGCAGTACTTC. Amino acid sequence: CAWSISRVDKQYF.

Of note for this clonotype: The CDR3 does not close with the conserved phenylalanine or tryptophan, likely indicating a read error. J is TRBJ2-7 and V is TRBV20-1; the match to TRBD1 covers 10 bases. CDR3 length: 14 amino acids. Looked up from germline, CDR1 is DFQATT and CDR2 is SNEGSKA (reference sequence). DNA of the CDR3: TGCAACGCTAGGCCCCGGGACAGGGGATACGAGCAGTACCTC. Its translation is CNARPRDRGYEQYL.

Only one count was recorded for this clonotype. Because it lacks the conserved phenylalanine or tryptophan at the end, this CDR3 is likely a read error. The V call is TRBV11-2, the J call TRBJ2-1; D gene unclear. The length of the CDR3 is 17 residues. The germline V gene has CDR1 SGHAT and CDR2 FQNNGV. Trimming left V 1 base short and J 6 bases short, with 19 bases between. The CDR3 coding sequence is TGTGCCAGCAGCTTAGCAGTAAGGTTGCCTTCGCGCAATGAGCAGTTCTCC. This sequence encodes CASSLAVRLPSRNEQFS.

On this clonotype: The junction departs from the called germline gene at one end, perhaps through a read error. The V gene is TRBV11-2, the J gene TRBJ2-2; 7 nucleotides align to TRBD2. The CDR3 has 20 residues. Per the germline V gene, CDR1 is SGHAT and CDR2 is FQNNGV. CDR3 protein: CASTPSFGQGLAVNTGEPFF. CDR3 nucleotides: TGTGCCAGTACCCCATCATTCGGCCAAGGGCTAGCGGTAAACACCGGGGAGCCGTTTTTT.

The V and J genes are TRBV11-2 and TRBJ2-2, with D possibly matching TRBD2 (7 bases). This CDR3 comprises 20 residues. CDR1 and CDR2 from the germline V gene are SGHAT and FQNNGV. Trimming pared 7 bases from V and 13 bases from J, leaving 40 bases between. The CDR3 DNA reads TGTGCCAGCACCCCCTCATTCGGCCAGGGGCTAGCGGTAAACACCGGGAGGCTGTTTTTT. Amino acid sequence: CASTPSFGQGLAVNTGRLFF. Full variable domain (missing parts from reference TRBV11-2 and TRBJ2-2): EAGVAQSPRYKIIEKRQSVAFWCNPISGHATLYWYQQILGQGPKLLIQFQNNGVVDDSQLPKDRFSAERLKGVDSTLKIQPAKLEDSAVYLCASTPSFGQGLAVNTGRLFFGEGSRLTVL.

The rearrangement uses TRBV11-1 and TRBJ2-7; a possible D gene is TRBD1 (6 bases). There are 15 residues in the CDR3. Germline CDR1 reads SGHAT; CDR2 reads FQDESV (reference sequence). Trimming cost V 5 bases and J 3 bases, with 17 bases left between them. CDR3 DNA: TGTGCCAGCAGCCCCTTCGGGACACATCACTACGAGCAGTACTTC. Encoded protein: CASSPFGTHHYEQYF.

As to this clonotype: An end of the junction does not agree with germline; a read error may underlie this. The chain couples TRBV20-1 to TRBJ2-1, with 7 bases fitting TRBD1. This CDR3 is built from 14 residues. CDR1 and CDR2 (germline): DFQATT, SNEGSKA (reference sequence). The CDR3 DNA follows: TGCGGTGCTAGAGATGAGACAGGGATGTATGAGCAGTTCTTC. As protein: CGARDETGMYEQFF.